This T cell receptor (beta chain) was documented in a study of T cells in Graves' hyperthyroidism and ophthalmopathy. Across the whole study: At the time of initial diagnosis and before any treatment, peripheral blood was collected.

This clonotype was seen at least ten times. What it binds is not known. Study-level results: Most clonotypes expanded in thyroid above 0.001 were likewise present in blood. Prediction of ophthalmopathy progression came a median roughly 6.4 months pre-onset.

What was amplified from RNA transcripts were TCR beta CDR3 regions. A set of HTBI primers served as the primers for a first-round RT-PCR of the TCR CDR3. In TCRdb, the multiplex PCR reads were re-called with MiXCR into one record per CDR3 protein. Of 300,000 to 350,000 distinct CDR3 sequences listed, roughly 18% are singletons. The germline gives CDR1 DFQATT, CDR2 SNEGSKA (reference sequence). This CDR3 region has 15 residues. V gave up 4 bases and J gave up 0 bases, with 13 bases separating them. Diagnoses were made from clinical symptoms, serum measures (thyroxine and TRAb), thyroid ultrasound and orbital computed tomography.

The TCR originated in a middle-aged woman with Graves' ophthalmopathy. This rearrangement joins TRBV20-1 to TRBJ2-4, with D unclear. The sample was blood. CDR3 sequence: CSAIGSIVAKNIQYF. The CDR3 coding sequence is TGCAGTGCTATAGGGTCCATCGTAGCCAAAAACATTCAGTACTTC.